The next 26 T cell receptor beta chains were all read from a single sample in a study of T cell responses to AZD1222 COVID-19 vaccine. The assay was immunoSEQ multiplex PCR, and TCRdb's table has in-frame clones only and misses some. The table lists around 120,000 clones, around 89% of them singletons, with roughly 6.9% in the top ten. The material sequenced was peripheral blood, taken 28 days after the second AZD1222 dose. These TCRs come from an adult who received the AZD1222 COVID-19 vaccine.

This chain's CDR3 is CASSLAGTGSIRSYEQYF. CDR3 in DNA: TGTGCCAGCAGCTTGGCCGGGACAGGTTCAATCCGTTCCTACGAGCAGTACTTC. The chain has TRBV7-9 and TRBJ2-7, with 8 nucleotides matching TRBD1. CDR3 length equals 18 residues. With V trimmed by 3 bases and J by 1 base, 14 bases remained unmatched. The germline V gene encodes CDR1 SEHNR and CDR2 FQNEAQ (reference sequence).

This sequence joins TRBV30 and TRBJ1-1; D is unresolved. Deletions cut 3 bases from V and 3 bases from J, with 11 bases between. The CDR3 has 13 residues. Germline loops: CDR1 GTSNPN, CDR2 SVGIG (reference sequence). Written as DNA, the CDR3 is TGTGCCTGGAGAATGATGCAGTACACTGAAGCTTTCTTT. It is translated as CAWRMMQYTEAFF.

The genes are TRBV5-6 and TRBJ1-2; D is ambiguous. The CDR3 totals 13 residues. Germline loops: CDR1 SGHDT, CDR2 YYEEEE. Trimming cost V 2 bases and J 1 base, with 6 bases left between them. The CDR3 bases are TGTGCCAGCAGCTTCATGGATAACTATGGCTACACCTTC. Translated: CASSFMDNYGYTF. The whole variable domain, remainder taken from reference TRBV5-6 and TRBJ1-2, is DAGVTQSPTHLIKTRGQQVTLRCSPKSGHDTVSWYQQALGQGPQFIFQYYEEEERQRGNFPDRFSGHQFPNYSSELNVNALLLGDSALYLCASSFMDNYGYTFGSGTRLTVV.

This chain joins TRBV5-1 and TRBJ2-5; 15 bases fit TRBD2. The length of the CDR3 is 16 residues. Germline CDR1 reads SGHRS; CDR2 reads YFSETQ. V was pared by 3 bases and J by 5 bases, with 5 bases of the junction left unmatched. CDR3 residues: CASSSGLAGGRETQYF. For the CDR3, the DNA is TGCGCCAGCAGCTCAGGACTAGCGGGGGGGCGGGAGACCCAGTACTTC. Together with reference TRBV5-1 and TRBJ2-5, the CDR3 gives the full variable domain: KAGVTQTPRYLIKTRGQQVTLSCSPISGHRSVSWYQQTPGQGLQFLFEYFSETQRNKGNFPGRFSGRQFSNSRSEMNVSTLELGDSALYLCASSSGLAGGRETQYFGPGTRLLVL.

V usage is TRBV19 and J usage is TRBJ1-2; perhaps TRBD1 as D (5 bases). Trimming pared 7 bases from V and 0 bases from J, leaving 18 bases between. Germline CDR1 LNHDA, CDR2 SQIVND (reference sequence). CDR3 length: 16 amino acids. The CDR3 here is CASISPGEEANYGYTF. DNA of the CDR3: TGTGCCAGTATCAGCCCGGGGGAGGAAGCTAACTATGGCTACACCTTC.

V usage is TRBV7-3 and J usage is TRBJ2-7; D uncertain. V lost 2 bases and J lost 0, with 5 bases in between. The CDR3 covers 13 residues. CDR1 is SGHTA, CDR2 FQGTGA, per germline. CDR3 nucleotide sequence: TGTGCCAGCAGCTTATATCCCTCCTACGAGCAGTACTTC. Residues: CASSLYPSYEQYF.

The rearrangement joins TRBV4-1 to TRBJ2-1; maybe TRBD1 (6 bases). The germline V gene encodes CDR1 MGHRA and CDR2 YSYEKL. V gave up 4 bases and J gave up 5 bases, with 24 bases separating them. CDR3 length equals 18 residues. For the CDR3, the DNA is TGCGCCAGCAGCCCATCGCCCGACGGCAGGGGTCCGAACAATGAGCAGTTCTTC. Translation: CASSPSPDGRGPNNEQFF.

CDR3 amino acids: CASSVGRGLNEQFF. CDR3 sequence (DNA): TGTGCCAGCAGCGTAGGCAGGGGGCTCAATGAGCAGTTCTTC. This chain uses TRBV9 with TRBJ2-1, with 8 bases identical to TRBD1. Germline CDR1 reads SGDLS; CDR2 reads YYNGEE. Unmatched junction bases numbered 2, after V lost 0 bases and J lost 6 bases. The CDR3 extends over 14 amino acids. Full variable domain (missing parts from reference TRBV9 and TRBJ2-1): DSGVTQTPKHLITATGQRVTLRCSPRSGDLSVYWYQQSLDQGLQFLIQYYNGEERAKGNILERFSAQQFPDLHSELNLSSLELGDSALYFCASSVGRGLNEQFFGPGTRLTVL.

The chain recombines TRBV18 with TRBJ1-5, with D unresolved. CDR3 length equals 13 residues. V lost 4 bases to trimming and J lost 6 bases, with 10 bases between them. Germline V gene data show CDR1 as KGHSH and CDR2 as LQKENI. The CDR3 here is CASSLYGPQPQHF. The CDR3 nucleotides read TGTGCCAGCTCACTGTACGGGCCTCAGCCCCAGCATTTT. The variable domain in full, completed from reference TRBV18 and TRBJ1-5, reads NAGVMQNPRHLVRRRGQEARLRCSPMKGHSHVYWYRQLPEEGLKFMVYLQKENIIDESGMPKERFSAEFPKEGPSILRIQQVVRGDSAAYFCASSLYGPQPQHFGDGTRLSIL.

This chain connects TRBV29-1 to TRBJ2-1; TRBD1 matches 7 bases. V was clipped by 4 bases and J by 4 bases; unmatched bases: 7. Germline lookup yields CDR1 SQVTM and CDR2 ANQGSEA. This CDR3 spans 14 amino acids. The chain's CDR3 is CSVVRGGTYNEQFF. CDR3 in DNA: TGCAGCGTTGTCCGAGGGGGCACGTACAATGAGCAGTTCTTC.

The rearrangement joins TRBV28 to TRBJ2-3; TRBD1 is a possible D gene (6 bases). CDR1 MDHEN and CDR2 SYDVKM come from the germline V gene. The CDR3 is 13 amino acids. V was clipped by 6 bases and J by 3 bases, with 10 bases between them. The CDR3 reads CASRVTGTDTQYF. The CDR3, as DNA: TGTGCCAGCAGAGTTACAGGGACAGATACGCAGTATTTT.

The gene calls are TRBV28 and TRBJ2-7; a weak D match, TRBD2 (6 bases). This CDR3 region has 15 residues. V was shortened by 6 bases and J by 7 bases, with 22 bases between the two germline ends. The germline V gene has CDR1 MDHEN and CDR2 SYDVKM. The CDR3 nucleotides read TGTGCCAGCAGCCCCAGGACGGGACTGACGTCAGAGCAGTACTTC. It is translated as CASSPRTGLTSEQYF.

CDR3 sequence (DNA): TGCGCCAGCAGCTTGCCTCAGGGGCTAGCGGGGGGGCCGACGAAGGAGACCCAGTACTTC. This gives the protein CASSLPQGLAGGPTKETQYF. This chain uses TRBV5-1 with TRBJ2-5; TRBD2 aligns across 12 bases. The length of the CDR3 is 20 residues. Germline-derived CDR1 and CDR2 are SGHRS and YFSETQ. With 1 base clipped from V and 5 bases from J, the junction kept 18 bases outside the gene matches.

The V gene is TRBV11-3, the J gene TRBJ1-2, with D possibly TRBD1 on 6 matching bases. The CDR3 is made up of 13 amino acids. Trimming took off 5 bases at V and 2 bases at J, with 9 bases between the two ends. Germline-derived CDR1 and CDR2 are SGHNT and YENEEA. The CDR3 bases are TGTGCCAGCAGCCAGGGACAAAACTATGGCTACACCTTC. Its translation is CASSQGQNYGYTF.

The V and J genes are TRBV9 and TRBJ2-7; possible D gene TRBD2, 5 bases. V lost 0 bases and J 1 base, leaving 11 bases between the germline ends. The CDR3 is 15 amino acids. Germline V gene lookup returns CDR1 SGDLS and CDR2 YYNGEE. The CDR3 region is CASSVETGFSYEQYF. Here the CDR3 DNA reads TGTGCCAGCAGCGTAGAGACGGGATTTTCCTACGAGCAGTACTTC.

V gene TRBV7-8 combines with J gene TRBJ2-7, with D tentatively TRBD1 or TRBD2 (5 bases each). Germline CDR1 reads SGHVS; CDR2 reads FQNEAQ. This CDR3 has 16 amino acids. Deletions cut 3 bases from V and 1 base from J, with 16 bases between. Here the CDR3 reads CASSFGVAGASYEQYF. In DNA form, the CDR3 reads TGTGCCAGCAGCTTCGGGGTAGCCGGGGCGTCCTACGAGCAGTACTTC.

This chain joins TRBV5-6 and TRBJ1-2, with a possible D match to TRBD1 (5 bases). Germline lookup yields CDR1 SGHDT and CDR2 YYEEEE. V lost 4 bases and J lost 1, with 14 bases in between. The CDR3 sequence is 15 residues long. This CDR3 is CASSPRGAFNYGYTF. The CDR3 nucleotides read TGTGCCAGCAGCCCCCGCGGGGCCTTTAACTATGGCTACACCTTC.

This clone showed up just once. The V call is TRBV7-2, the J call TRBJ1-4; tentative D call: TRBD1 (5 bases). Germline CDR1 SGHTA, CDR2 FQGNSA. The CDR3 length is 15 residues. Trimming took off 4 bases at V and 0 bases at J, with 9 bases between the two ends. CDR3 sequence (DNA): TGTGCCAGCAGCTCCCAGGGAGCAACTAATGAAAAACTGTTTTTT. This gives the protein CASSSQGATNEKLFF.

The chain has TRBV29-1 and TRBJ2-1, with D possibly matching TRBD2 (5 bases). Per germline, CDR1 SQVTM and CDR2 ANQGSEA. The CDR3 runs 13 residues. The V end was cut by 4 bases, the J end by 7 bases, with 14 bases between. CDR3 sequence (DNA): TGCAGCGTTGTTCGAGCGGCTTGGAATGAGCAGTTCTTC. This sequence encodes CSVVRAAWNEQFF.

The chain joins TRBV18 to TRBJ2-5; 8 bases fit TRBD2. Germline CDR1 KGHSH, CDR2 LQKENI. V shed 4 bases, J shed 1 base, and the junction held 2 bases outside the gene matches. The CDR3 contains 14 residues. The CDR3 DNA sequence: TGTGCCAGCTCACTAGCGGGGACCCAAGAGACCCAGTACTTC. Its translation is CASSLAGTQETQYF.

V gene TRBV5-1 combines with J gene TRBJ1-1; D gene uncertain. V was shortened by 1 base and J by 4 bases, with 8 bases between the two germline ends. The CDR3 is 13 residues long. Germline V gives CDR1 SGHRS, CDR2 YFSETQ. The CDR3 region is CASSLLISTEAFF. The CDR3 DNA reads TGCGCCAGCAGCTTGTTGATAAGCACTGAAGCTTTCTTT.

The CDR3: CASSREGDTGELFF. In DNA, the CDR3 is TGTGCCAGCAGCAGGGAGGGAGATACCGGGGAGCTGTTTTTT. This chain joins TRBV21-1 and TRBJ2-2; no check of the table's D call, TRBD2, against the DNA was made. TRBV21-1 is described as a pseudogene. This CDR3 has 14 amino acids.

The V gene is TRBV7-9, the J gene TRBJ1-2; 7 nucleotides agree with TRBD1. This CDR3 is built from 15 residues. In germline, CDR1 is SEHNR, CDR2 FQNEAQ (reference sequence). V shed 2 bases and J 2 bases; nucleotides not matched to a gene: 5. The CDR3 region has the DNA TGTGCCAGCAGCTTATCACAGGGGAGAAACTATGGCTACACCTTC. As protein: CASSLSQGRNYGYTF. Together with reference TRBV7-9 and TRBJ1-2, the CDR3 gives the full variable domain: DTGVSQNPRHKITKRGQNVTFRCDPISEHNRLYWYRQTLGQGPEFLTYFQNEAQLEKSRLLSDRFSAERPKGSFSTLEIQRTEQGDSAMYLCASSLSQGRNYGYTFGSGTRLTVV.

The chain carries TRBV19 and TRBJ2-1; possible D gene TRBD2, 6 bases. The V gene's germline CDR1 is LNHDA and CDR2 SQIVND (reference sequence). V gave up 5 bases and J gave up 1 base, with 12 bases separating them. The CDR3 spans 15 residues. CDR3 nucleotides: TGTGCCAGTAGTCCGGGAGCGGTGTCCTACAATGAGCAGTTCTTC. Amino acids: CASSPGAVSYNEQFF.

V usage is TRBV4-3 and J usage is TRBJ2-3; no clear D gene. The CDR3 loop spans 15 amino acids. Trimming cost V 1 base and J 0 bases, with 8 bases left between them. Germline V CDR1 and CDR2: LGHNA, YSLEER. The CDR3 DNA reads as TGCGCCAGCAGCCAAGGAATATGGAGCACAGATACGCAGTATTTT. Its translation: CASSQGIWSTDTQYF.

The CDR3 is CAWSRRDLKNSPLHF. Here the CDR3 DNA reads TGTGCCTGGAGTAGGCGGGACCTTAAGAATTCACCCCTCCACTTT. J is TRBJ1-6 and V is TRBV30, with D maybe TRBD1 (5 bases). There are 15 residues in the CDR3. Germline V gene data show CDR1 as GTSNPN and CDR2 as SVGIG (reference sequence). The ends were cut back, 2 bases at V and 7 bases at J, with 15 bases in the middle.